Below are 4 T cell receptor beta chains sequenced from a single sample in a study of shared clonotypes between healthy human individuals. Profiling relied on immunoSEQ multiplex PCR, and the TCRdb table lists in-frame clones only, not all of them. Counted here are about 580,000 clones, roughly 98% occurring once; the ten biggest clones make up 0.25% to 0.35%. Terminally differentiated effector memory CD45RA+ cells were left out of the naive CD8 fraction, which was CD45RO-negative and positively selected for CCR7. The sequencing sample was made of naive CD8+ T cells sorted from blood. The receptors were sampled from a man aged 25 to 40 in good health.

The V call is TRBV6-1, the J call TRBJ2-7; D is perhaps TRBD1 (6 bases). This CDR3 is built from 16 residues. The V gene's germline CDR1 is MNHNS and CDR2 SASEGT. The V gene lost 0 bases and the J gene lost 5 bases, with 17 bases spanning the gap. The CDR3: CASSEALFNRENEQYF. DNA for the CDR3: TGTGCCAGCAGTGAAGCGCTTTTTAACAGGGAGAACGAGCAGTACTTC.

The V gene is TRBV4-3, the J gene TRBJ2-1, with 8 bases matching TRBD1. The ends lost 0 bases at V and 5 bases at J; junction bases unmatched: 6. Germline V CDR1 and CDR2: LGHNA, YSLEER. This CDR3 is built from 16 residues. The CDR3 region has the DNA TGCGCCAGCAGCCAAGATATGTGGACAGGGAACAATGAGCAGTTCTTC. It codes for CASSQDMWTGNNEQFF.

As regards this clone: Other DNA sequences in this specimen translate into the identical CDR3. The rearrangement uses TRBV20-1 and TRBJ2-7; possibly TRBD1 for D (5 bases). The germline V gene encodes CDR1 DFQATT and CDR2 SNEGSKA (reference sequence). This CDR3 contains 11 residues. V lost 2 bases, J lost 4 bases, and 6 bases lay in between. Here the CDR3 DNA reads TGCAGTGCTAGACAGGGTTACGAGCAGTACTTC. Translated: CSARQGYEQYF.

As regards this clone: The sample has other DNA sequences that encode this CDR3 too. CDR3 sequence (DNA): TGCGCCAGCAGCTTGGGGACTAGCGGCGACGAGCAGTACTTC. Its translation is CASSLGTSGDEQYF. This rearrangement joins TRBV5-1 to TRBJ2-7; 10 positions agree with TRBD2. Per germline, CDR1 SGHRS and CDR2 YFSETQ. This CDR3 is built from 14 residues. V lost 0 bases to trimming and J lost 5 bases; unmatched junction nucleotides: 2.